A single sample gave rise to the 5 T cell receptor beta chains below, sequenced in a study of early T cells in non-severe SARS-CoV-2 infection. Using its own MiXCR run on the 5' RACE reads, TCRdb lists one record per CDR3 protein. This sample carries 70,000 to 95,000 distinct CDR3 sequences, more than 13% of them seen once, and the ten largest clones take 11%. The sequencing input was whole blood. The source of these receptors is an adult who was a healthcare worker with PCR-confirmed SARS-CoV-2 infection or an uninfected control (not recorded which).

V and J are TRBV5-4 and TRBJ2-7, with D possibly matching TRBD1 (8 bases). The CDR3 has 15 amino acids. Looked up from germline, CDR1 is SGHNT and CDR2 is YYREEE (reference sequence). V was cut by 5 bases and J by 4 bases, with 19 bases left in between. The DNA for the CDR3 is TGTGCCAGCAGTCGAGGACAGGGCGGGAGTTACGAGCAGTACTTC. Amino acids: CASSRGQGGSYEQYF.

This chain uses TRBV6-6 with TRBJ1-5; weak D call: TRBD1 (6 bases). V shed 9 bases and J shed 3 bases, with 18 bases lying between them. Per the germline V gene, CDR1 is MNHNY and CDR2 is SVGAGI (reference sequence). The CDR3 extends over 15 amino acids. The CDR3 DNA follows: TGTGCCAGTACCCACGCAGGGGCGAACAATCAGCCCCAGCATTTT. Its protein product is CASTHAGANNQPQHF.

This clonotype was picked up one time. J is TRBJ1-2 and V is TRBV29-1; tentative D call: TRBD1 (5 bases). CDR3 size: 16 residues. Trimming pared 2 bases from V and 2 bases from J, leaving 18 bases between. Germline V lookup: CDR1 SQVTM, CDR2 ANQGSEA. CDR3 region: CSVETSFAWGNYGYTF. The CDR3 region has the DNA TGCAGCGTTGAAACCTCCTTCGCGTGGGGCAACTATGGCTACACCTTC.

This clonotype was counted only a few times. The gene calls are TRBV6-6 and TRBJ2-1; D remains ambiguous. The CDR3 runs 15 residues. Germline V CDR1 and CDR2: MNHNY, SVGAGI (reference sequence). Trimming removed 5 bases from V and 5 bases from J, with 16 bases in between. CDR3 DNA sequence: TGTGCCAGCAGTACCCAGGACCCCTCTAACAATGAGCAGTTCTTC. Encoded protein: CASSTQDPSNNEQFF.

This clonotype has more than one count but fewer than ten. The CDR3 DNA reads TGTGCCAGCAGCGTAGAAGGTCTTCTAAATGAAAAACTGTTTTTT. Protein product: CASSVEGLLNEKLFF. The V call is TRBV9, the J call TRBJ1-4; D gene unclear. From germline, CDR1 is SGDLS and CDR2 YYNGEE. V lost 0 bases to trimming and J lost 5 bases, with 11 bases between them. The CDR3 loop spans 15 amino acids.